Sequencing of this T cell receptor (beta chain) was carried out in a study of graft-versus-host responses after intestinal transplantation. Overall study results and limits: The authors found GvH clones in recipient marrow, some appearing first in ileum or blood.

Concerning this clone itself: Its antigen is currently unknown.

This table comes from immunoSEQ multiplex PCR, and its TCRdb copy is limited to in-frame clones, with some not included. In the table there are 60,000 to 65,000 clones, 85% to 95% of which are singletons. CDR1 and CDR2 (germline): MNHEY, SMNVEV (reference sequence). V lost 4 bases and J lost 4, with 11 bases in between. The CDR3 loop spans 14 amino acids. This rearrangement joins TRBV27 to TRBJ2-1; perhaps TRBD2 as D (7 bases). The clonotype comes from a human donor who was the organ donor for an intestinal transplant. The specimen comprised unstimulated CD8+ T cells sorted from spleen or lymph node cells, sampled before transplant. The CDR3 nucleotides are TGTGCCAGCAGTTGGGGGAGGGGGTACAATGAGCAGTTCTTC. Protein: CASSWGRGYNEQFF.